Described below is a single T cell receptor (beta chain) sequence and its context. The sample holds a few counts of this clonotype. Its antigen specificity is not known. No base qualities exist here, and no much larger clone lies one base off it. This specimen belongs to a study of T cells after yellow fever vaccination (dated by TCRdb to about 2019). About the investigation overall: Libraries from fractions with low cell numbers were prepared with the SMART-Seq v4 Ultra Low Input RNA kit. Bulk TCR alpha and beta repertoires were sequenced longitudinally to track T-cell clones before and after primary and booster YFV17D yellow fever vaccination. Two healthy male donors, one aged 18 to 30 and one aged 30 to 40 years, were included in the cohort. Blood was drawn at multiple timepoints before and after primary and secondary immunization, with bulk PBMC replicates and cell subsets isolated. General findings and caveats noted by the study authors: FACS-sorted repertoires could contain abundant contaminating clonotypes from the bulk population, so computational filtering was required. After the booster, most of the clones that had expanded following primary vaccination were detected again (almost 98% of CD4 and around 87% of CD8), which suggests that memory was broadly maintained. A small share of clonotypes was detected in both CD4 and CD8 compartments, with the overlap likely arising from convergent recombination. The secondary T-cell response was found to be weaker but faster than the primary response, with a peak reached on day 5 rather than on day 15. Because only a couple of donors were included in the study, the extent to which the findings can be generalized is limited.

TCR cDNA was synthesized by 5'RACE template switching, which introduced a universal primer site and unique molecular identifiers. cDNA synthesis was primed from both the TCR alpha and TCR beta constant segments. Library amplification used two PCR steps, and the second PCR step added sample barcodes and sequencing adapters. Sequencing of libraries was performed on Illumina HiSeq 2500 (2x100 bp) or NovaSeq (2x150 bp). Per the original workflow: Demultiplexing of reads and collapsing into UMI consensus sequences were performed with MIGEC, and V(D)J alignment was carried out with MiXCR. Vaccine-responding clonotypes were defined with edgeR using replicate PBMC samples, requiring FDR below 0.01 and a log2 fold change above 5 up to day 15. CD4 or CD8 identity was assigned to each bulk clonotype according to whether the clonotype was present at higher abundance in the sequenced CD4 repertoire or the sequenced CD8 repertoire. Through fastp at Q25 and MiXCR, TCRdb rebuilt clones from the public reads, retaining in-frame beta chains. Each CDR3 protein gets just one entry, which takes the most common genes and DNA from the rows behind it. The V and J calls were determined by TCRdb, not by the authors. In this sample the table shows 240,000 or so distinct CDR3 sequences, 6.9% of which occur a single time. The top ten clones comprise approximately 0.85% of the sample.

CDR1 and CDR2 are drawn from the germline V gene (reference sequence): SGHAT, FQDESV. Deletion took 2 bases off V and 1 base off J, with a span of 8 bases between the germline ends. Including cysteine and phenylalanine, the CDR3 has 15 amino acids. Just the 45-base CDR3 DNA is kept, in frame starting at base 1. The sample's treatment or condition label is to be understood as: live attenuated yellow fever vaccine strain. A standard Ficoll-Paque protocol was used to isolate PBMCs from peripheral blood. Dynabeads CD4 and CD8 positive selection kits were used to isolate CD4 and CD8 T-cell fractions. TriZol was used to extract RNA from bulk PBMCs, CD4 and CD8 fractions, and dextramer-positive and dextramer-negative fractions.

The clonotype was recovered from a man younger than 40 who received the YFV17D yellow fever vaccine. Specimen: CD4+ T cells sorted from PBMCs, collected 15 days after the yellow fever booster vaccination. The chain is encoded by TRBV11-1 joined to TRBJ2-2, with no D gene named confidently. CDR3 sequence: CASSLPAMNTGELFF. The DNA is TGTGCCAGCAGCTTACCGGCCATGAACACCGGGGAGCTGTTTTTT.